This T cell receptor (beta chain) comes out of a study of cytomegalovirus exposure and HLA in healthy donors. Study outcomes and limitations: Presence/absence analyses rested on an assumption that sequencing depth was roughly uniform across donors. CMV serostatus stood as the only immune exposure information on hand. Certain sequence variants were highly shared and formed a cluster, and this cluster was likely a sequencing artifact.

Germline lookup yields CDR1 SEHNR and CDR2 FQNEAQ (reference sequence). The CDR3 runs 15 residues. Trimming took off 2 bases at V and 2 bases at J, with 10 bases between the two ends. About this clone itself: Its matching antigen is unknown.

The PCR employed 60 Vbeta primers together with 13 Jbeta primers. Clones were read by immunoSEQ multiplex PCR, and TCRdb kept only the in-frame ones, dropping some. Found here are about 130,000 clones, approximately 83% of them singletons; the top ten hold around 3%. Sequencing was performed on PBMCs. The J gene is TRBJ2-1, the V gene TRBV7-9; perhaps TRBD1 as D (6 bases). This clonotype was obtained from a man aged 40-49 years in good health and CMV-seronegative. The CDR3, as DNA: TGTGCCAGCAGCTTATACGGGACACCCTACAATGAGCAGTTCTTC. Protein: CASSLYGTPYNEQFF.